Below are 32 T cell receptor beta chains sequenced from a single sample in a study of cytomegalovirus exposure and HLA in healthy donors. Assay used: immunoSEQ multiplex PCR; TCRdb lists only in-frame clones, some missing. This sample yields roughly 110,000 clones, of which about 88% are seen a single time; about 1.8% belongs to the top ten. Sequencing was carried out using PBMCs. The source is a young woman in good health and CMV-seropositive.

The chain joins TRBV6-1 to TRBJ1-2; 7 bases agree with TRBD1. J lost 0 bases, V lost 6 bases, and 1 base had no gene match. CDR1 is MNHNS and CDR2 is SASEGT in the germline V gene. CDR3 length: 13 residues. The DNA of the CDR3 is TGTGCCAGCAGGGGACAGTCTAACTATGGCTACACCTTC. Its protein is CASRGQSNYGYTF.

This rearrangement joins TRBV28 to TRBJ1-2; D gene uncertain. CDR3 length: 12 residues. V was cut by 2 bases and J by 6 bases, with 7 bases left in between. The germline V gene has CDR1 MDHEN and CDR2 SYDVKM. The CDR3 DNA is TGTGCCAGCAGTTTAGGAGGGAATGGCTACACCTTC. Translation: CASSLGGNGYTF.

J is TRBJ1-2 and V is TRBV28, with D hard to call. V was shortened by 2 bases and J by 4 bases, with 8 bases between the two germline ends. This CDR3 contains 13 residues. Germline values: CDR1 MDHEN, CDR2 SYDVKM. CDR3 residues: CASSLRGSYGYTF. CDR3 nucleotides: TGTGCCAGCAGTTTACGGGGAAGCTATGGCTACACCTTC.

The CDR3, as DNA: TGCGCCAGCAGCCAAGATACAGGGGTAGGGTCATATAGCAATCAGCCCCAGCATTTT. Its protein product is CASSQDTGVGSYSNQPQHF. The rearrangement uses TRBV4-1 and TRBJ1-5; TRBD1 matches 7 bases. There are 19 residues in the CDR3. Unmatched junction bases numbered 11, after V lost 0 bases and J lost 0 bases. Germline CDR1 reads MGHRA; CDR2 reads YSYEKL.

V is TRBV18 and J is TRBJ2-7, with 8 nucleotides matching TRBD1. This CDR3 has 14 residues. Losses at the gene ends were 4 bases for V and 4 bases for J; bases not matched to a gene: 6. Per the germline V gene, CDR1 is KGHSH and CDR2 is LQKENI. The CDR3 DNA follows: TGTGCCAGCTCACGTGGGACAGGAAAATACGAGCAGTACGTC. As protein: CASSRGTGKYEQYV.

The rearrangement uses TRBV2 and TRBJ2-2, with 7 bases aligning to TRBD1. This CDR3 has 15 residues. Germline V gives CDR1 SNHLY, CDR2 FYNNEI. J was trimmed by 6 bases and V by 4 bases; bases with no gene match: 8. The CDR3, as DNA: TGTGCCAGCAGTGCCCGACAGGGTTCGTCCGGGGAGCTGTTTTTT. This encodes CASSARQGSSGELFF.

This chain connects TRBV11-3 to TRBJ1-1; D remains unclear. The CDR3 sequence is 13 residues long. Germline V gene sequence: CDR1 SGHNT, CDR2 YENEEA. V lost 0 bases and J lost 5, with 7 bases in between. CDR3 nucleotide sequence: TGTGCCAGCAGCTTAGACCCGGGGACTGAAGCTTTCTTT. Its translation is CASSLDPGTEAFF.

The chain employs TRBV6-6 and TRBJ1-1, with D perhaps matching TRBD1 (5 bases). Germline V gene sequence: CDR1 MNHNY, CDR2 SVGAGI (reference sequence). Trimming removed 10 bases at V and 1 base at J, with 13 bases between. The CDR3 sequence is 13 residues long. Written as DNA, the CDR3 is TGTGCCACCATAACAGGAGCGAACACTGAAGCTTTCTTT. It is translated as CATITGANTEAFF.

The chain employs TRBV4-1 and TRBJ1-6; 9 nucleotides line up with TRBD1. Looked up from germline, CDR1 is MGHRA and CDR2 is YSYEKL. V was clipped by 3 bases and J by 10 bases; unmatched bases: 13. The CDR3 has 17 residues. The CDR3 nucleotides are TGCGCCAGCAGCCACTGGACAGGGGAGATTGTCGGCTCACCCCTCCACTTT. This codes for CASSHWTGEIVGSPLHF.

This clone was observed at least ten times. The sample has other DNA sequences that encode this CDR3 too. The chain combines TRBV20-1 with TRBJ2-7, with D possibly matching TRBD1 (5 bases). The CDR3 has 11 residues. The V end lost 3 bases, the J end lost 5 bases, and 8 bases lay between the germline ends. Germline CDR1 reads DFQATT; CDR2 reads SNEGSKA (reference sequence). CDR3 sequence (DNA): TGCAGTGCTAGGCAGGGTAACGAGCAGTACGTC. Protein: CSARQGNEQYV.

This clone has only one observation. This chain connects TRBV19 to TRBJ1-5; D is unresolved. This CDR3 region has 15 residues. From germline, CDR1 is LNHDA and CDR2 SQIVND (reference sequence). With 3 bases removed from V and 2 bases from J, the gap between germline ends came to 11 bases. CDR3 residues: CASSIYFGGNQPQHF. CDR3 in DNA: TGTGCCAGTAGTATTTATTTCGGGGGCAATCAGCCCCAGCATTTT.

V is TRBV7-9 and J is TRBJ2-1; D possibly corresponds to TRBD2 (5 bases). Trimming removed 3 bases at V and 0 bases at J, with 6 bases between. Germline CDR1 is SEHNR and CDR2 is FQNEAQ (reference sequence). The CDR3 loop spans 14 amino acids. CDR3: CASSFRDSYNEQFF. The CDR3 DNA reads TGTGCCAGCAGCTTCCGGGACTCCTACAATGAGCAGTTCTTC.

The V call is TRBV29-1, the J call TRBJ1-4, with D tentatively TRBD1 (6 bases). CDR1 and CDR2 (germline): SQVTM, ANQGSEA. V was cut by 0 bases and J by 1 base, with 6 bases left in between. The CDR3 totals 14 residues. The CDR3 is CSVEDRGTNEKLFF. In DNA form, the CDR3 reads TGCAGCGTTGAAGACAGGGGAACTAATGAAAAACTGTTTTTT.

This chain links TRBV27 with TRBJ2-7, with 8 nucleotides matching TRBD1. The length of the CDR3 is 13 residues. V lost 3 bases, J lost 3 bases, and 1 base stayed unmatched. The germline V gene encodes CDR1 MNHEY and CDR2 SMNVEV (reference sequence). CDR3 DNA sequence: TGTGCCAGCAGTTTTACAGGGGGCTACGAGCAGTACGTC. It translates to CASSFTGGYEQYV.

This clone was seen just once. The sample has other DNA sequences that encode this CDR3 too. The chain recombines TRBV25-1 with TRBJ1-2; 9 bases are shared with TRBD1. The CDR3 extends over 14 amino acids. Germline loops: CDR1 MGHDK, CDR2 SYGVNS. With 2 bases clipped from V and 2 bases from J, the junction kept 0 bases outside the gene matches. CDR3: CASSEGQGNYGYTF. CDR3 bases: TGTGCCAGCAGTGAAGGACAGGGGAACTATGGCTACACCTTC.

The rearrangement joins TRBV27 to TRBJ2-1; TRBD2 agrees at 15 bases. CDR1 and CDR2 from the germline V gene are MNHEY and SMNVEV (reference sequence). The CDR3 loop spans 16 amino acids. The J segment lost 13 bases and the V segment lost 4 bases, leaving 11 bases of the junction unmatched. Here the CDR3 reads CASSSNGLAGGKNQFF. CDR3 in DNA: TGTGCCAGCAGTTCTAATGGACTAGCGGGGGGGAAAAACCAGTTCTTC.

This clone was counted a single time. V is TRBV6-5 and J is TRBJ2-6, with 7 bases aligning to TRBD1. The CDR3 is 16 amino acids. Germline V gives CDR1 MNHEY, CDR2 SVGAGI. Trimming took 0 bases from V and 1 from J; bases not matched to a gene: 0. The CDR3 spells CASSYSTGSGANVLTF. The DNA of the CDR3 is TGTGCCAGCAGTTACTCGACAGGGTCTGGGGCCAACGTCCTGACTTTC.

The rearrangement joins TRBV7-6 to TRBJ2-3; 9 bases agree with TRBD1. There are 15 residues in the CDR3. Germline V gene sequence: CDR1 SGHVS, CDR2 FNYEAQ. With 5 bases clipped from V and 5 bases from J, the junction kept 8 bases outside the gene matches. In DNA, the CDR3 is TGTGCCAGCAGCGGGCGGACAGGGGATCAAGATACGCAGTATTTT. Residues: CASSGRTGDQDTQYF.

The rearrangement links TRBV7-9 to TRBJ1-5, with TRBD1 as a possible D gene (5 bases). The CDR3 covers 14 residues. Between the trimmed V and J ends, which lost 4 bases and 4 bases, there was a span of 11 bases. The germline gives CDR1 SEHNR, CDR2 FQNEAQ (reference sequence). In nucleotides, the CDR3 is TGTGCCAGCAGCTCTACAGGTTCGAATCAGCCCCAGCATTTT. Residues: CASSSTGSNQPQHF.

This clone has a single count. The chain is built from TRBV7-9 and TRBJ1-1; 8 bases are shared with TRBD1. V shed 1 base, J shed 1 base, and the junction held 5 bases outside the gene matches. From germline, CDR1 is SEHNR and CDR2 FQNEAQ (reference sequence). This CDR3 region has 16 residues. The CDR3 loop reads CASSLDPGQGNTEAFF. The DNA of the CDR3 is TGTGCCAGCAGCTTAGACCCCGGACAGGGGAACACTGAAGCTTTCTTT.

CDR3 region: CASSESGAYNEQFF. Written as DNA, the CDR3 is TGCGCCAGCAGTGAATCGGGAGCCTACAATGAGCAGTTCTTC. The gene calls are TRBV10-1 and TRBJ2-1; maybe TRBD2 (6 bases). The ends were cut back, 3 bases at V and 2 bases at J, with 8 bases in the middle. The CDR3 totals 14 residues. Germline CDR1 WNHNN, CDR2 SYGVQD (reference sequence).

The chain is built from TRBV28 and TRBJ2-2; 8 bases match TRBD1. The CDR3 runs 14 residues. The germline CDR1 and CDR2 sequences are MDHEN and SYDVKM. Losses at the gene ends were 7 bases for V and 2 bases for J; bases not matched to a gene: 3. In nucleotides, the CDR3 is TGTGCCAGCACCAGGGGGCTTAACACCGGGGAGCTGTTTTTT. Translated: CASTRGLNTGELFF.

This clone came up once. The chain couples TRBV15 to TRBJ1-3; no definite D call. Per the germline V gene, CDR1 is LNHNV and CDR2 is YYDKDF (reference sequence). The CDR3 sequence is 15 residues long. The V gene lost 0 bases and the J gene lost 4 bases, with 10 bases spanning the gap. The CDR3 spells CATSRDRGYGNTIYF. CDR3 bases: TGTGCCACCAGCAGAGATCGGGGATACGGAAACACCATATATTTT.

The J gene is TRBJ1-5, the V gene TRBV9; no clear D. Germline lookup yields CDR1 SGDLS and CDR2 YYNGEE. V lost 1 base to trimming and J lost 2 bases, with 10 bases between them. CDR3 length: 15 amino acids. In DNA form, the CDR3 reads TGTGCCAGCAGCGTACCCGGGGAGGGCAATCAGCCCCAGCATTTT. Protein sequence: CASSVPGEGNQPQHF.

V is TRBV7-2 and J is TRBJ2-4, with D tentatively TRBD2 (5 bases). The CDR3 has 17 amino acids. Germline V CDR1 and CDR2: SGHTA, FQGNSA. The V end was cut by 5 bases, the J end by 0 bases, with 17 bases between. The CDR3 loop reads CASSPLRAEVAKNIQYF. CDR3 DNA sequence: TGTGCCAGCAGCCCCCTCAGAGCGGAGGTAGCCAAAAACATTCAGTACTTC. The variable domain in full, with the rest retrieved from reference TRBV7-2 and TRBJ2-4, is GAGVSQSPSNKVTEKGKDVELRCDPISGHTALYWYRQSLGQGLEFLIYFQGNSAPDKSGLPSDRFSAERTGGSVSTLTIQRTQQEDSAVYLCASSPLRAEVAKNIQYFGAGTRLSVL.

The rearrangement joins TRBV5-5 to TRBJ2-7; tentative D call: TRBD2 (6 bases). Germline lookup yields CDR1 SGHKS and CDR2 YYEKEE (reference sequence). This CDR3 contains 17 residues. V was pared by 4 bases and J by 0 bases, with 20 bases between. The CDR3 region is CASSLTTGEVFSYEQYV. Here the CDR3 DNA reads TGTGCCAGCAGCCTGACCACGGGGGAGGTTTTCTCCTACGAGCAGTACGTC.

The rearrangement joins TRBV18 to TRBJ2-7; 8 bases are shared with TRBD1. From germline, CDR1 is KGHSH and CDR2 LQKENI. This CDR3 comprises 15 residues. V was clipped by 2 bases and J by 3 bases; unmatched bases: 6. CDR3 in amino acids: CASSPKGTGFYEQYF. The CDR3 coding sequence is TGTGCCAGCTCACCAAAAGGGACAGGATTCTACGAGCAGTACTTC.

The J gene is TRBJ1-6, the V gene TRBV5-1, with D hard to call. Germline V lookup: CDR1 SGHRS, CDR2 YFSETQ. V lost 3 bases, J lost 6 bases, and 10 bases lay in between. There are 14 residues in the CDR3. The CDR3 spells CASSYLERNSPLHF. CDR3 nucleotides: TGCGCCAGCAGCTACTTAGAACGTAATTCACCCCTCCACTTT.

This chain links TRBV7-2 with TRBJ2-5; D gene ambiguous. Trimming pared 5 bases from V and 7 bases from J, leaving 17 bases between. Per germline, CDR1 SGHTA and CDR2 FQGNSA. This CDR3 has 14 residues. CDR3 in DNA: TGTGCCAGCAGCAAAGAGGTCAGCAGAGGGACCCAGTACTTC. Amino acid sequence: CASSKEVSRGTQYF.

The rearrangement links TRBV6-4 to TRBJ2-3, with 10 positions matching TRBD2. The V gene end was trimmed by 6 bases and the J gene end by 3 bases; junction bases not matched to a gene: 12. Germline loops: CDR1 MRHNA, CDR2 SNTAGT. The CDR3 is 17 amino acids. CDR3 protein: CASSEFGGAGGTDTQYF. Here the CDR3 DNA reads TGTGCCAGCAGCGAATTCGGGGGAGCGGGAGGGACAGATACGCAGTATTTT.

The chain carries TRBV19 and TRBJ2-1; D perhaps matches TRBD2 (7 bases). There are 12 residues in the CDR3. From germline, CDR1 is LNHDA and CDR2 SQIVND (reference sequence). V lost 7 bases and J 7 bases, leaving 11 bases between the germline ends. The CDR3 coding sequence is TGTGCCAGTAAAGGGGGGGAGAATGAGCAGTTCTTC. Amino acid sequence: CASKGGENEQFF.

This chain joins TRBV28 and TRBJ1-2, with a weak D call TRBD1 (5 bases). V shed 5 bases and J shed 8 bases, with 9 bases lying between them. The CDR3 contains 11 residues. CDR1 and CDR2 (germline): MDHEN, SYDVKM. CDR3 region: CASSDSGGYTF. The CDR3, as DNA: TGTGCCAGCAGTGACTCAGGGGGCTACACCTTC.